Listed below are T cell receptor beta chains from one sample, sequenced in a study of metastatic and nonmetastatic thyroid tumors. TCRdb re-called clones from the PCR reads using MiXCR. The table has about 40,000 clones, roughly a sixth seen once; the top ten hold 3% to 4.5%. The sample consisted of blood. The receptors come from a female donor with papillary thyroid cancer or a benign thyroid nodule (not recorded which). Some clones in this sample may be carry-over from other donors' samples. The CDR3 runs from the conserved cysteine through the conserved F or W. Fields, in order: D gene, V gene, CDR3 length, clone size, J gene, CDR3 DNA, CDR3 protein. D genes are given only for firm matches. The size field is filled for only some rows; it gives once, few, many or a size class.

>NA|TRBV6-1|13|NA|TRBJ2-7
TGTGCCATTAGCCGGGACGGATTTTACGAGCAGTACTTC
CAISRDGFYEQYF
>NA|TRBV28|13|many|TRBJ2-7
TGTGCCAGCAGTACCTCGGGGTTTTACGAGCAGTACTTC
CASSTSGFYEQYF
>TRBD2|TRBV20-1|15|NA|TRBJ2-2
TGCAGTGCTCCTCCTAGCGGGAGTTTAACCTGTGATCTGTTTTTT
CSAPPSGSLTCDLFF
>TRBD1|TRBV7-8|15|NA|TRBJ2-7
TGTGCCAGCAACCCTATGGGGACAGGAAACTACGAGCAGTACTTC
CASNPMGTGNYEQYF
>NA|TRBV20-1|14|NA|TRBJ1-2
TGCAGTGCTAGGGTTCCCGGCATTAACTATGGCTACACCTTC
CSARVPGINYGYTF
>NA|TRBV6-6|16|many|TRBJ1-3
TGTGCCAGCAGTTACGAGGGCGGACACTCTGGAAACACCATATATTTT
CASSYEGGHSGNTIYF
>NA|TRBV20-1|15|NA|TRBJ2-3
TGCAGTGCTAGGTATACAGGTGGAGACACAGATACGCAGTATTTT
CSARYTGGDTDTQYF
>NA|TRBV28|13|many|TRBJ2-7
TGTGCCGGCAGTTTGGAAGTGACCTACGAGCAGTACTTC
CAGSLEVTYEQYF
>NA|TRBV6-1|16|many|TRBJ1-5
TGTGCCAGCAGCCGAAGTACCGACAGGTCAGGTCAGCCCCAGCATTTT
CASSRSTDRSGQPQHF
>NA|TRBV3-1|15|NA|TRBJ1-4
TGTGCCAGCAGCCAAGAAGGGCACAAAAACGAAAAACTGTTTTTT
CASSQEGHKNEKLFF
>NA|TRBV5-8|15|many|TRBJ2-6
TGTGCCAGTTCCCCAGAGGGGGCTGGGGCCAACGTCCTGACTTTC
CASSPEGAGANVLTF
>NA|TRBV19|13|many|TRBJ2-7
TGTGCCAGTAGTATATCTGCACTCTACGAGCAGTACTTC
CASSISALYEQYF
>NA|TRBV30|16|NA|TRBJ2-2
TGTGCCTTGGGCCGGGGGTCCGTCGCGAACACCGGGGAGCTGTTTTTT
CALGRGSVANTGELFF
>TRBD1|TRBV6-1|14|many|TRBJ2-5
TGTGCCAGCAGCCCACAGGGGCGCGAGGAGACCCAGTACTTC
CASSPQGREETQYF
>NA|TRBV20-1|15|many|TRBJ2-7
TGCAGTGCTAGGGGGGTGGGGCACAGCTCCTACGAGCAGTACTTC
CSARGVGHSSYEQYF
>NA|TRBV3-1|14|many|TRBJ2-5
TGTGCCAGCAGCCAAGCTACAGGGCTGGAGACCCAGTACTTC
CASSQATGLETQYF